This TCR beta chain is from a study of glioma-infiltrating T cells. V lost 5 bases to trimming and J lost 2 bases, with 16 bases between them. The CDR3 loop spans 16 amino acids. CDR1 and CDR2 (germline): SGHTA, FQGNSA. The iRepertoire nested amplicon-rescue multiplex PCR amplified TCR alpha and beta CDR3s from RNA. Tissue mRNA or PBMC total RNA, roughly 95-400 ng, went into one-step reverse transcription and amplification. TCRdb fed the multiplex PCR reads into MiXCR, producing one record per CDR3 protein. The table has around 150,000 distinct CDR3 sequences, approximately 40% seen once. Sequencing was performed on glioma tissue, nonneoplastic brain tissue, or PBMCs (not recorded which). The rearrangement uses TRBV7-2 and TRBJ2-1; the D is unclear. The clonotype originates from a human donor with low-grade glioma or glioblastoma, undergoing nonglioma brain surgery, or in good health (not recorded which). The CDR3: CASSRGRPPPYNEQFF. DNA for the CDR3: TGTGCCAGCAGCCGAGGAAGACCCCCGCCCTACAATGAGCAGTTCTTC.